These 21 T cell receptor beta chains share one sample of origin, sequenced in a study of identical twins. MiXCR, applied by TCRdb to the 5' RACE reads, yields one record per CDR3 protein. This table holds under 350,000 distinct CDR3 sequences, roughly 8.6% found once. The same sample was also used in a study of yellow fever vaccine responses in identical twins.

The sample taken for sequencing was CD8+ T cells sorted from blood. These receptors were taken from a young woman in good health.

The chain is built from TRBV7-8 and TRBJ1-1, with D possibly TRBD1 on 6 matching bases. Trimming cost V 5 bases and J 10 bases, with 17 bases left between them. This CDR3 contains 13 residues. Germline lookup yields CDR1 SGHVS and CDR2 FQNEAQ. The CDR3 bases are TGTGCCAGCAGCCAAGCCACAGGGTCTGGAGCTTTCTTT. This encodes CASSQATGSGAFF. Looking up the rest from reference TRBV7-8 and TRBJ1-1 gives the full variable domain: GAGVSQSPRYKVAKRGQDVALRCDPISGHVSLFWYQQALGQGPEFLTYFQNEAQLDKSGLPSDRFFAERPEGSVSTLKIQRTQQEDSAVYLCASSQATGSGAFFGQGTRLTVV.

This clonotype occurred many times. J is TRBJ2-1 and V is TRBV6-2 or TRBV6-3; D gene unclear. Germline CDR1 reads MNHEY; CDR2 reads SVGEGT. V lost 0 bases, J lost 0 bases, and 3 bases lay in between. CDR3 length: 14 amino acids. In DNA form, the CDR3 reads TGTGCCAGCAGTTACTCGGACTCCTACAATGAGCAGTTCTTC. Protein product: CASSYSDSYNEQFF.

This chain uses TRBV20-1 with TRBJ2-5; TRBD1 agrees at 9 bases. Germline loops: CDR1 DFQATT, CDR2 SNEGSKA (reference sequence). There are 16 residues in the CDR3. After removal of 3 bases from V and 3 bases from J, the junction contained 11 bases not matched to a gene. The CDR3 coding sequence is TGCAGTGCTAGTGTTGGGACAGGGTTAACAAAAGAGACCCAGTACTTC. It specifies CSASVGTGLTKETQYF.

This clonotype was seen many times. V and J are TRBV5-1 and TRBJ1-5; 7 bases map to TRBD1. Germline V CDR1 and CDR2: SGHRS, YFSETQ. Germline trimming cut 0 bases from V and 4 bases from J; bases unmatched to any gene: 4. The CDR3 totals 15 residues. In DNA, the CDR3 is TGCGCCAGCAGCTTGGCAGGGGGAGTAAATCAGCCCCAGCATTTT. This encodes CASSLAGGVNQPQHF. Full variable domain (remainder filled in from reference TRBV5-1 and TRBJ1-5): KAGVTQTPRYLIKTRGQQVTLSCSPISGHRSVSWYQQTPGQGLQFLFEYFSETQRNKGNFPGRFSGRQFSNSRSEMNVSTLELGDSALYLCASSLAGGVNQPQHFGDGTRLSIL.

This clonotype was seen ten or more times. The chain uses TRBV15 and TRBJ2-2; D not certain. Per germline, CDR1 LNHNV and CDR2 YYDKDF (reference sequence). This CDR3 is 16 amino acids long. V lost 0 bases and J lost 2, with 10 bases in between. CDR3 sequence (DNA): TGTGCCACCAGCAGAGATTCCGACCGCAACACCGGGGAGCTGTTTTTT. This codes for CATSRDSDRNTGELFF.

This clonotype was seen at least ten times. V gene TRBV3-1 combines with J gene TRBJ2-1; TRBD2 is a possible D gene (6 bases). V lost 1 base and J 6 bases, leaving 16 bases between the germline ends. This CDR3 contains 16 residues. Germline CDR1 and CDR2: LGHDT and YNNKEL (reference sequence). The CDR3 spells CASSQVGETRANEQFF. CDR3 sequence (DNA): TGTGCCAGCAGCCAAGTTGGAGAGACTAGGGCCAATGAGCAGTTCTTC.

The rearrangement uses TRBV12-3 or TRBV12-4 and TRBJ2-7; a possible D gene is TRBD1 (6 bases). Trimming pared 4 bases from V and 3 bases from J, leaving 16 bases between. This CDR3 contains 15 residues. The CDR3 DNA sequence: TGTGCCAGCAGTTCCTCCGTGGGACACCTCTACGAGCAGTACTTC. This codes for CASSSSVGHLYEQYF.

This clonotype was recorded at least ten times. This chain links TRBV6-2 or TRBV6-3 with TRBJ2-1; a possible D gene is TRBD2 (5 bases). Germline V gives CDR1 MNHEY, CDR2 SVGEGT. The CDR3 extends over 14 amino acids. V was trimmed by 7 bases and J by 7 bases, leaving 17 bases between them. Here the CDR3 DNA reads TGTGCCAGCACTGAGGGAGAGGTAGCGAATGAGCAGTTCTTC. Protein product: CASTEGEVANEQFF.

The J gene is TRBJ2-5, the V gene TRBV7-6; maybe TRBD2 (5 bases). Trimming left V 5 bases short and J 1 base short, with 14 bases between. CDR3 length equals 15 residues. Germline values: CDR1 SGHVS, CDR2 FNYEAQ. CDR3 bases: TGTGCCAGCAGCGATCCCCCGGGAACCCAAGAGACCCAGTACTTC. Protein sequence: CASSDPPGTQETQYF.

This clonotype was detected ten times or more. The rearrangement uses TRBV12-3 or TRBV12-4 and TRBJ2-1, with 16 nucleotides matching TRBD2. CDR3 length: 14 residues. With 4 bases clipped from V and 15 bases from J, the junction kept 6 bases outside the gene matches. In DNA, the CDR3 is TGTGCCAGCAGTTCCCAGGGACTAGCGGGGGGGAGGTTCTTC. Translation: CASSSQGLAGGRFF.

This clonotype was counted between two and nine times. The chain carries TRBV7-8 and TRBJ2-2; D not resolved. The germline gives CDR1 SGHVS, CDR2 FQNEAQ. The CDR3 consists of 12 residues. Trimming took off 11 bases at V and 1 base at J, with 8 bases between the two ends. The CDR3 protein is CAGFENTGELFF. The CDR3 region has the DNA TGTGCCGGCTTTGAGAACACCGGGGAGCTGTTTTTT.

There are a few counts of this clonotype. The rearrangement uses TRBV19 and TRBJ2-5, with TRBD2 as a possible D gene (5 bases). V was shortened by 5 bases and J by 4 bases, with 26 bases between the two germline ends. In germline, CDR1 is LNHDA, CDR2 SQIVND (reference sequence). The CDR3 extends over 18 amino acids. The CDR3 sequence is CASSPLPPSINRGETQYF. The DNA for the CDR3 is TGTGCCAGTAGTCCGCTGCCCCCATCAATTAACCGGGGAGAGACCCAGTACTTC. Looking up the rest from reference TRBV19 and TRBJ2-5 gives the full variable domain: DGGITQSPKYLFRKEGQNVTLSCEQNLNHDAMYWYRQDPGQGLRLIYYSQIVNDFQKGDIAEGYSVSREKKESFPLTVTSAQKNPTAFYLCASSPLPPSINRGETQYFGPGTRLLVL.

This clonotype turned up a few times. The V call is TRBV12-3 or TRBV12-4, the J call TRBJ2-7; possible D gene TRBD1, 5 bases. The V gene lost 6 bases and the J gene lost 7 bases, with 19 bases spanning the gap. CDR3 length: 14 amino acids. CDR3 nucleotides: TGTGCCAGCAGCACACTCCAGGGTCTCACAGAGCAGTACTTC. This sequence encodes CASSTLQGLTEQYF.

This clonotype was seen only a few times. The genes are TRBV7-2 and TRBJ2-3; TRBD1 matches 7 bases. The germline CDR1 and CDR2 sequences are SGHTA and FQGNSA. This CDR3 has 17 residues. With 1 base clipped from V and 2 bases from J, the junction kept 9 bases outside the gene matches. The DNA of the CDR3 is TGTGCCAGCAGCTTAGTGCGGCTAGGGGGCTTCACAGATACGCAGTATTTT. This translates into CASSLVRLGGFTDTQYF.

This clonotype occurred many times. The J gene is TRBJ2-1, the V gene TRBV20-1, with 7 bases matching TRBD2. Per the germline V gene, CDR1 is DFQATT and CDR2 is SNEGSKA (reference sequence). The trim removed 6 bases at V and 0 bases at J, leaving 11 bases unmatched. This CDR3 contains 16 residues. The CDR3 here is CSANSGNFNSYNEQFF. The CDR3 region has the DNA TGCAGTGCCAACAGCGGGAACTTCAACTCCTACAATGAGCAGTTCTTC.

This clonotype has a handful of counts. The chain couples TRBV9 to TRBJ2-1; the D is unclear. The CDR3 runs 13 residues. The V end lost 0 bases, the J end lost 7 bases, and 8 bases lay between the germline ends. CDR1 and CDR2 from the germline V gene are SGDLS and YYNGEE. The CDR3 reads CASSVAAANEQFF. DNA for the CDR3: TGTGCCAGCAGCGTAGCAGCAGCAAATGAGCAGTTCTTC.

There are many counts of this clonotype. V and J are TRBV25-1 and TRBJ2-3; D perhaps matches TRBD2 (5 bases). The V and J ends lost 5 bases and 5 bases respectively, with 11 bases between them. Germline V gene lookup returns CDR1 MGHDK and CDR2 SYGVNS. The CDR3 loop spans 13 amino acids. DNA of the CDR3: TGTGCCAGCAGTCCCTGGACTGTAGATACGCAGTATTTT. Translation: CASSPWTVDTQYF.

This clonotype was counted ten times or more. The V call is TRBV5-1, the J call TRBJ2-7; D might be TRBD1 (6 bases). The germline V and J ends were trimmed by 3 bases and 7 bases, with 14 bases remaining between them. The V gene's germline CDR1 is SGHRS and CDR2 YFSETQ. CDR3 length: 13 residues. CDR3 protein: CASSYTGSREQYF. CDR3 DNA sequence: TGCGCCAGCAGCTATACAGGGTCAAGGGAGCAGTACTTC.

J is TRBJ2-7 and V is TRBV4-1; possibly TRBD1 for D (5 bases). The V gene's germline CDR1 is MGHRA and CDR2 YSYEKL. V was clipped by 1 base and J by 5 bases, with 12 bases between them. The CDR3 length is 14 residues. CDR3 sequence reads: CASSQGPGPNEQYF. DNA for the CDR3: TGCGCCAGCAGCCAAGGTCCAGGGCCCAACGAGCAGTACTTC.

This clonotype was seen a few times. This chain uses TRBV6-2 or TRBV6-3 with TRBJ2-7; no reliable D call. Germline V gives CDR1 MNHEY, CDR2 SVGEGT. CDR3 length: 16 residues. V was shortened by 2 bases and J by 0 bases, with 14 bases between the two germline ends. For the CDR3, the DNA is TGTGCCAGCAGTTACCCCCGGACCGGCAGCTCCTACGAGCAGTACTTC. Translated: CASSYPRTGSSYEQYF.

This clonotype was seen ten or more times. The chain employs TRBV7-2 and TRBJ2-7; no reliable D call. The germline gives CDR1 SGHTA, CDR2 FQGNSA. Trimming took 2 bases from V and 2 from J, leaving 7 bases between them. This CDR3 spans 13 amino acids. The CDR3: CASSLHLTYEQYF. The CDR3, as DNA: TGTGCCAGCAGCTTACACCTAACCTACGAGCAGTACTTC.